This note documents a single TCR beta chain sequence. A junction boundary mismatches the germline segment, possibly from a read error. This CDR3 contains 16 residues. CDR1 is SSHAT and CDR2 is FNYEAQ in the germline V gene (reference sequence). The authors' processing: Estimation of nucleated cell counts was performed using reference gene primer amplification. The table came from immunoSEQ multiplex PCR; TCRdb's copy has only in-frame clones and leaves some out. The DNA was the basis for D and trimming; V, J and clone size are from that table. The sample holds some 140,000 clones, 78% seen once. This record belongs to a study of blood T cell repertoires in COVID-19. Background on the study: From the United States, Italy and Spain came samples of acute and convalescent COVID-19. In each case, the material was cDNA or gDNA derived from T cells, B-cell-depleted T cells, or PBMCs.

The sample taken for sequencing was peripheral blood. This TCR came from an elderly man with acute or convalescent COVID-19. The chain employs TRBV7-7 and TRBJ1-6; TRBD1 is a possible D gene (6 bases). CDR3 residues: CASSSVGGAKNSPLHF. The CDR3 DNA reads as TGTGCTAGCAGCTCTGTCGGGGGGGCGAAGAATTCACCCCTCCACTTT.